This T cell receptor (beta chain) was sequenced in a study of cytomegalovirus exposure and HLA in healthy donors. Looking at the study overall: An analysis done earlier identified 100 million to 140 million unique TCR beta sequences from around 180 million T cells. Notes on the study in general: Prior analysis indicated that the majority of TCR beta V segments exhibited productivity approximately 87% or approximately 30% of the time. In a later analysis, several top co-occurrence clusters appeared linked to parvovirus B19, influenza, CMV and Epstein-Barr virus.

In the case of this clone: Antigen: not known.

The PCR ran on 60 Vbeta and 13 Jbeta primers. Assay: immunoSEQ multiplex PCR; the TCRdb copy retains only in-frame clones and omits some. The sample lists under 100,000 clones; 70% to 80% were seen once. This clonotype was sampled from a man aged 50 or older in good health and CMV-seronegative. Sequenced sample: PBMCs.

The CDR3 coding sequence is TGTGCCAGCAGCTCAACAGGGTTCACTGAAGCTTTCTTT. Its protein is CASSSTGFTEAFF. The genes are TRBV11-2 and TRBJ1-1; D may be TRBD1 (6 bases). Germline V gene sequence: CDR1 SGHAT, CDR2 FQNNGV. V lost 4 bases, J lost 4 bases, and 10 bases lay in between. The CDR3 has 13 residues.